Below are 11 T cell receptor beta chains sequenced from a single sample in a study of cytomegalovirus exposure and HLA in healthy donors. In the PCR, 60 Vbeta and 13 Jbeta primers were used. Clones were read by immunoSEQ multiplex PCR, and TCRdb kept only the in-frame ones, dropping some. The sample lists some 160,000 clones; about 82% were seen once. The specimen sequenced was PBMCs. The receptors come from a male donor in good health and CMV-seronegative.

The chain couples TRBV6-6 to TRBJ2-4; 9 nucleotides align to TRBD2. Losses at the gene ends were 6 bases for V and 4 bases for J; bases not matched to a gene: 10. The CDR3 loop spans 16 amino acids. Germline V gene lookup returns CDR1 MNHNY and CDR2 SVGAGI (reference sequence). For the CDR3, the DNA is TGTGCCAGCAGGGGAATGGGGGCGGGGGGGAAAAACATTCAGTACTTC. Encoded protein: CASRGMGAGGKNIQYF.

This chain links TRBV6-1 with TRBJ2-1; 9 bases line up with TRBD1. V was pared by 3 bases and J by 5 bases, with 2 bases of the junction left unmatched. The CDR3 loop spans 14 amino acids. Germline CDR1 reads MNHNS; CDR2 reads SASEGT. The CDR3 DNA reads TGTGCCAGCAGTGATCGGACAGGGGACAATGAGCAGTTCTTC. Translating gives CASSDRTGDNEQFF.

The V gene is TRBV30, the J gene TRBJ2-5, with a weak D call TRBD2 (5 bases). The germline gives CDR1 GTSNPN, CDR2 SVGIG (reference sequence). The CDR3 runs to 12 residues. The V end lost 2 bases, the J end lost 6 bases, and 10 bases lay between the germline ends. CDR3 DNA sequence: TGTGCCTGGAGTCCGACGGGGAAGACCCAGTACTTC. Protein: CAWSPTGKTQYF. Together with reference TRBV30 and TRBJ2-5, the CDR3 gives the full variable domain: SQTIHQWPATLVQPVGSPLSLECTVEGTSNPNLYWYRQAAGRGLQLLFYSVGIGQISSEVPQNLSASRPQDRQFILSSKKLLLSDSGFYLCAWSPTGKTQYFGPGTRLLVL.

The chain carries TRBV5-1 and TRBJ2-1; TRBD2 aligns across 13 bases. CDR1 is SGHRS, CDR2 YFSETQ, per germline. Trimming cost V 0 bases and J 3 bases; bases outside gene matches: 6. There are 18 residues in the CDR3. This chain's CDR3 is CASSLDTSGRAGYNEQFF. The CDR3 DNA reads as TGCGCCAGCAGCTTGGATACTAGCGGGAGGGCCGGCTACAATGAGCAGTTCTTC.

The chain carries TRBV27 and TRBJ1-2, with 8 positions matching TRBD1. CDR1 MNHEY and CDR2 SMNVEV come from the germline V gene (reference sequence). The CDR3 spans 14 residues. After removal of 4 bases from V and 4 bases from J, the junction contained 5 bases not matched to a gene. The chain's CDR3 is CASSYGQGGYGYTF. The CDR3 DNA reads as TGTGCCAGCAGTTACGGACAGGGAGGCTATGGCTACACCTTC.

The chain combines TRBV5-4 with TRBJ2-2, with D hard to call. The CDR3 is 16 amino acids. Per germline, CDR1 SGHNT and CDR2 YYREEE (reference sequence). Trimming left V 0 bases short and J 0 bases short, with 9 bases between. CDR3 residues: CASSLEPGTNTGELFF. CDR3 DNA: TGTGCCAGCAGCTTGGAGCCAGGAACGAACACCGGGGAGCTGTTTTTT.

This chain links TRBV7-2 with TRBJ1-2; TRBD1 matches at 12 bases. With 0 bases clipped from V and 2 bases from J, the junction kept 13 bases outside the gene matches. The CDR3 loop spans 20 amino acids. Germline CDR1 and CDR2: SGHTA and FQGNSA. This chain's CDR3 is CASSLALGTGGASVNYGYTF. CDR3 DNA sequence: TGTGCCAGCAGCTTAGCCCTAGGGACAGGGGGCGCGAGCGTGAACTATGGCTACACCTTC.

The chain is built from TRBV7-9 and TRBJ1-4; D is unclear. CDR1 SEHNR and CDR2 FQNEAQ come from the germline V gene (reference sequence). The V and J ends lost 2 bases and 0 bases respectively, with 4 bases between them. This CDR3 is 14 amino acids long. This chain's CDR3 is CASSLQATNEKLFF. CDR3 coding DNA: TGTGCCAGCAGCTTACAGGCAACTAATGAAAAACTGTTTTTT.

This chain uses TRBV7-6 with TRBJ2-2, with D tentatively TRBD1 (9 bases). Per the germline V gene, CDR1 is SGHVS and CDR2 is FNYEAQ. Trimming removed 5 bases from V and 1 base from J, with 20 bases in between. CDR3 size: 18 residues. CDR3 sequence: CASSGREGQGMNTGELFF. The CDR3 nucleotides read TGTGCCAGCAGCGGCCGGGAGGGACAGGGAATGAACACCGGGGAGCTGTTTTTT.

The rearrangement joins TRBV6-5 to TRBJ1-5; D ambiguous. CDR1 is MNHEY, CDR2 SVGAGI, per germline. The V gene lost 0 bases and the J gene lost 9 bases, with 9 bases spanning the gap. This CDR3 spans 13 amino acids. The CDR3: CASSYSFGGPQHF. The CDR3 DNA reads TGTGCCAGCAGTTACTCTTTCGGAGGGCCCCAGCATTTT.

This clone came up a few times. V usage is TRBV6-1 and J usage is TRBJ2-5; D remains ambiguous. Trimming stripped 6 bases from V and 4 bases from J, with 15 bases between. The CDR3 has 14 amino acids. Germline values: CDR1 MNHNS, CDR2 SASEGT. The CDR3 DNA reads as TGTGCCAGCAGCCCCGTCGGAGCGACAGAGACCCAGTACTTC. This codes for CASSPVGATETQYF.